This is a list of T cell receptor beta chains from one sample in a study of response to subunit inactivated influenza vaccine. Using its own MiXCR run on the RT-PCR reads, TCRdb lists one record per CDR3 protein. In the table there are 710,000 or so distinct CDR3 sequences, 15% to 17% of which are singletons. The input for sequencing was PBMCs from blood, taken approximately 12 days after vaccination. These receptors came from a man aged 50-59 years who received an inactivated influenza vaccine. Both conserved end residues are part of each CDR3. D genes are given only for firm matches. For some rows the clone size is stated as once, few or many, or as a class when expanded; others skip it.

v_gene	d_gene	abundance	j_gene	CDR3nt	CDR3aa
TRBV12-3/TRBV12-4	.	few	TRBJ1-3	TGTGCCAGCAGTTTTCCCAGGGGCTCTGGAAACACCATATATTTT	CASSFPRGSGNTIYF
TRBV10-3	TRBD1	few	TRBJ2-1	TGTGCCATCAGGGGACAGGGCGGTGAGCAGTTCTTC	CAIRGQGGEQFF
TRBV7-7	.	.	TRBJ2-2	TGTGCTAGCAGCTTGGGAAGGGTGAACACCGGGGAGCTGTTTTTT	CASSLGRVNTGELFF
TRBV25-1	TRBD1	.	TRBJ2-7	TGTGCCAGCAGCCAGGACAGGGGAGAGTACTTC	CASSQDRGEYF
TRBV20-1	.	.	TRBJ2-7	TGCAGTGTGGGCCAGGGGAGCTCCTACGAGCAGTACTTC	CSVGQGSSYEQYF
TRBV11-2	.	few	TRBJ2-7	TGTGCCAGCAGCTCGCCCCCGGACACGCCCTACGAGCAGTACTTC	CASSSPPDTPYEQYF
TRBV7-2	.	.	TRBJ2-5	TGTGCCAGCAGCCCAACCGGGACATTGGGGACCCAGTACTTC	CASSPTGTLGTQYF
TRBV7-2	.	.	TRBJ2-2	TGTGCCAGCAGCTTAGCGTCTAGGACCGGGACGAACACCGGGGAGCTGTTTTTT	CASSLASRTGTNTGELFF
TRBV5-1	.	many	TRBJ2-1	TGCGCCAGCAGCTTGGAGGCCGATGTCTACCTCTACAATGAGCAGTTCTTC	CASSLEADVYLYNEQFF
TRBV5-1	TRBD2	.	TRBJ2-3	TGCGCCAGCAGGGGGGGGGTCTACACAGATACGCAGTATTTT	CASRGGVYTDTQYF
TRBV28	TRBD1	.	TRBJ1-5	TGTGCCAGCAGTTTGGAGGGACAGGGAAATCAGCCCCAGCATTTT	CASSLEGQGNQPQHF
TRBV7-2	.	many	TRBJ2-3	TGTGCCAGCAGCCCCGGGGCAGGGTACACAGATACGCAGTATTTT	CASSPGAGYTDTQYF
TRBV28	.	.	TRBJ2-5	TGTGCCAGCAGTTTCATTCCAGGGGACTACCAAGAGACCCAGTACTTC	CASSFIPGDYQETQYF
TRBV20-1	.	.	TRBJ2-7	TGCAGTGGGACCCGAACCTACGAGCAGTACTTC	CSGTRTYEQYF
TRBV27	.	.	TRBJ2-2	TGTGCCAGCAGTCCTTGGGTGAACACCGGGGAGCTGTTTTTT	CASSPWVNTGELFF
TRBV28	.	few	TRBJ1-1	TGTGCCAGCAAGGGGACGAACACTGAAGCTTTCTTT	CASKGTNTEAFF
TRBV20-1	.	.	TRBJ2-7	TGCAGTGCTAGAGGACCCGAGGGGTACGAGCAGTACTTC	CSARGPEGYEQYF
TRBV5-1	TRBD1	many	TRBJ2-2	TGCGCCAGCAGCTTTCGGACAGGGGACACCGGGGAGCTGTTTTTT	CASSFRTGDTGELFF
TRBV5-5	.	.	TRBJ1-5	TGTGCCAGCAGCCCCAACGGGGCAGGTCAGCCCCAGCATTTT	CASSPNGAGQPQHF
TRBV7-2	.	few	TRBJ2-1	TGTGCCAGCAGCCACAGCAAACAAGACTACAATGAGCAGTTCTTC	CASSHSKQDYNEQFF
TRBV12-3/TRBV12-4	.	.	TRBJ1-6	TGTGCCAGCAGGGGGTCGATGGATAATTCACCCCTCCACTTT	CASRGSMDNSPLHF
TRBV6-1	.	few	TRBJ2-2	TGTGCCAGCAGTACCCCTTTTACCGGGACACGGAACACCGGGGAGCTGTTTTTT	CASSTPFTGTRNTGELFF
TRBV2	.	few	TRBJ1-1	TGTGCCCCTATCAACCTGTTAAACACTGAAGCTTTCTTT	CAPINLLNTEAFF
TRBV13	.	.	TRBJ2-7	TGTGCCAGCACTCCTTTAGGGAAGTACGAGCAGTACTTC	CASTPLGKYEQYF
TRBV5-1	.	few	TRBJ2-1	TGCGCCAGCAGCTTTAGCGGCGACCCCTCCTACAATGAGCAGTTCTTC	CASSFSGDPSYNEQFF
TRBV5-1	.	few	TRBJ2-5	TGCGCCAGCAGCCCCAGGGTCCCTCGGGAGACCCAGTACTTC	CASSPRVPRETQYF
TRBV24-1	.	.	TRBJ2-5	TGTGCCACCAGTGATTCGATAAGGACCCAGTACTTC	CATSDSIRTQYF
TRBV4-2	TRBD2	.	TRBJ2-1	TGTGCCAGCAGCCAAGACCCGGGACTAGCGGGAGCCAATGAGCAGTTCTTC	CASSQDPGLAGANEQFF
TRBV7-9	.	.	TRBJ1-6	TGTGCCGGGGGTGGGAAGTCCCAAAATTCACCCCTCCACTTT	CAGGGKSQNSPLHF
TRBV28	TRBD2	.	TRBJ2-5	TGTGCCAGCAGTTTTAATGCGGGCAGGACTAGCAGGTACCAAGAGACCCAGTACTTC	CASSFNAGRTSRYQETQYF
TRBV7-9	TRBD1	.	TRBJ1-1	TGTGCCAGCAGAAAAACAGGGGACACTGAAGCTTTCTTT	CASRKTGDTEAFF
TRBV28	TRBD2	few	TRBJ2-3	TGTGCCAGCAGTAGCCCCGTGGGGTCCAGGGATCGACTAGCGGGGATTGATACGCAGTATTTT	CASSSPVGSRDRLAGIDTQYF
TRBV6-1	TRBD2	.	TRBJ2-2	TGTGCCAGCAGCAAGGGGACTAGCGGGGTTCCCGGGGAGCTGTTTTTT	CASSKGTSGVPGELFF
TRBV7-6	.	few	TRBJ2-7	TGTGCCAGCAGCCCCCAGTCGGTAGCTTTCTACGAGCAGTACTTC	CASSPQSVAFYEQYF
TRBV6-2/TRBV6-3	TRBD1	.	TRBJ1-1	TGTGCCAGCAGTTTGACAGGGGCGGTAAACACTGAAGCTTTCTTT	CASSLTGAVNTEAFF